The 29 T cell receptor beta chains listed next were all sequenced from one sample in a study of blood T cell repertoires in COVID-19. The repertoire was sequenced with immunoSEQ multiplex PCR; TCRdb's copy has only in-frame clones and lacks some. The sample yields about 94,000 clones, around 86% seen once. The sequencing input was peripheral blood. The receptor set was obtained from a woman older than 75 with acute or convalescent COVID-19.

The chain joins TRBV28 to TRBJ2-3; 10 bases align to TRBD1. Germline V CDR1 and CDR2: MDHEN, SYDVKM. There are 15 residues in the CDR3. Trimming cost V 6 bases and J 6 bases; bases outside gene matches: 9. The CDR3: CASRARQGASDTQYF. DNA for the CDR3: TGTGCCAGCAGGGCCCGACAGGGGGCATCGGATACGCAGTATTTT.

Here the CDR3 reads CASSLSGTGENGYTF. The DNA of the CDR3 is TGTGCCAGCAGCTTGTCCGGGACAGGGGAAAATGGCTACACCTTC. This chain links TRBV5-6 with TRBJ1-2; 10 bases are a match to TRBD1. The CDR3 has 15 amino acids. J gave up 6 bases and V 1 base, and 6 bases lay outside the gene matches. The germline CDR1 and CDR2 sequences are SGHDT and YYEEEE. The entire variable domain, with the rest obtained from reference TRBV5-6 and TRBJ1-2, is as follows: DAGVTQSPTHLIKTRGQQVTLRCSPKSGHDTVSWYQQALGQGPQFIFQYYEEEERQRGNFPDRFSGHQFPNYSSELNVNALLLGDSALYLCASSLSGTGENGYTFGSGTRLTVV.

This clone was counted between two and nine times. V usage is TRBV7-2 and J usage is TRBJ2-3, with 11 bases that match TRBD1. The CDR3 covers 15 residues. V was clipped by 6 bases and J by 4 bases; unmatched bases: 6. Germline assignment: CDR1 SGHTA and CDR2 FQGNSA. This CDR3 reads CASSIGTGGPDTQYF. CDR3 DNA sequence: TGTGCCAGCAGTATCGGGACAGGGGGGCCAGATACGCAGTATTTT.

This clone was found once. This rearrangement joins TRBV2 to TRBJ2-5; D possibly corresponds to TRBD1 (6 bases). The CDR3 sequence is 13 residues long. Germline CDR1 and CDR2: SNHLY and FYNNEI. V shed 5 bases and J shed 5 bases, with 12 bases lying between them. The DNA for the CDR3 is TGTGCCAGCAGTTACAGGGAAAGGGAGACCCAGTACTTC. Translation gives CASSYRERETQYF. Variable domain in full (rest from reference TRBV2 and TRBJ2-5): EPEVTQTPSHQVTQMGQEVILRCVPISNHLYFYWYRQILGQKVEFLVSFYNNEISEKSEIFDDQFSVERPDGSNFTLKIRSTKLEDSAMYFCASSYRERETQYFGPGTRLLVL.

The chain employs TRBV6-1 and TRBJ2-2, with 13 bases identical to TRBD2. This CDR3 comprises 17 residues. J was trimmed by 1 base and V by 3 bases; bases with no gene match: 2. Germline V lookup: CDR1 MNHNS, CDR2 SASEGT. The chain's CDR3 is CASSDRLAGGNTGELFF. CDR3 coding DNA: TGTGCCAGCAGTGATAGACTAGCGGGAGGGAACACCGGGGAGCTGTTTTTT.

This clone was observed a few times. The chain joins TRBV7-8 to TRBJ2-1; 8 bases are a match to TRBD2. Germline assignment: CDR1 SGHVS and CDR2 FQNEAQ. J gave up 1 base and V 5 bases, and 7 bases lay outside the gene matches. The CDR3 has 16 amino acids. The DNA of the CDR3 is TGTGCCAGCAGCCGTTCCGCGGGAGGTTCCTACAATGAGCAGTTCTTC. Amino acid sequence: CASSRSAGGSYNEQFF.

This clone has a handful of counts. The chain has TRBV10-3 and TRBJ1-2, with 7 bases matching TRBD1. This CDR3 contains 13 residues. V trimming: 10 bases; J trimming: 5 bases; junction bases outside the gene matches: 10. Germline values: CDR1 ENHRY, CDR2 SYGVKD. CDR3: CATRIEGAYGYTF. The CDR3 DNA reads TGTGCCACCAGGATTGAGGGGGCGTATGGCTACACCTTC.

This chain uses TRBV30 with TRBJ1-6; D unclear. Germline V gives CDR1 GTSNPN, CDR2 SVGIG (reference sequence). Trimming cost V 0 bases and J 9 bases, with 15 bases left between them. The CDR3 loop spans 15 amino acids. Here the CDR3 reads CAWSVTGVEISPLHF. As DNA, the CDR3 is TGTGCCTGGAGTGTCACCGGTGTAGAGATTTCACCCCTCCACTTT.

The V and J genes are TRBV7-2 and TRBJ2-1, with 10 bases identical to TRBD2. Unmatched junction bases numbered 4, after V lost 0 bases and J lost 5 bases. The CDR3 contains 16 residues. Looked up from germline, CDR1 is SGHTA and CDR2 is FQGNSA. CDR3 region: CASSLAIAGGDNEQFF. In DNA, the CDR3 is TGTGCCAGCAGCTTAGCTATAGCGGGGGGAGACAATGAGCAGTTCTTC. Combining the CDR3 with reference TRBV7-2 and TRBJ2-1 gives the whole variable domain GAGVSQSPSNKVTEKGKDVELRCDPISGHTALYWYRQSLGQGLEFLIYFQGNSAPDKSGLPSDRFSAERTGGSVSTLTIQRTQQEDSAVYLCASSLAIAGGDNEQFFGPGTRLTVL.

The count of this clone is one. The V call is TRBV29-1, the J call TRBJ1-1; D remains ambiguous. CDR1 and CDR2 from the germline V gene are SQVTM and ANQGSEA. V shed 4 bases and J shed 4 bases, with 10 bases lying between them. The CDR3 covers 12 residues. The CDR3 nucleotides are TGCAGCGTTGTCTCGACTACCACTGAAGCTTTCTTT. Translating gives CSVVSTTTEAFF.

The J gene is TRBJ2-7, the V gene TRBV10-3, with TRBD2 matching 11 bases. The germline CDR1 and CDR2 sequences are ENHRY and SYGVKD. CDR3 size: 15 residues. After removal of 4 bases from V and 4 bases from J, the junction contained 6 bases not matched to a gene. CDR3 in amino acids: CAISAGLAGTYEQYF. CDR3 DNA sequence: TGTGCCATCAGTGCCGGACTAGCGGGCACATACGAGCAGTACTTC.

This clone appeared a few times. The gene calls are TRBV6-6 and TRBJ1-5; TRBD1 matches at 8 bases. This CDR3 contains 15 residues. The V gene end was trimmed by 3 bases and the J gene end by 3 bases; junction bases not matched to a gene: 4. Germline assignment: CDR1 MNHNY and CDR2 SVGAGI (reference sequence). This CDR3 is CASSYQGQVNQPQHF. DNA for the CDR3: TGTGCCAGCAGTTATCAGGGACAGGTCAATCAGCCCCAGCATTTT.

CDR3 region: CASTGNSLDTIYF. The DNA of the CDR3 is TGTGCCAGCACAGGGAATAGTCTTGACACCATATATTTT. The J gene is TRBJ1-3, the V gene TRBV6-5; the D gene is possibly TRBD1 (5 bases). CDR1 and CDR2 from the germline V gene are MNHEY and SVGAGI. The CDR3 consists of 13 residues. V was shortened by 7 bases and J by 8 bases, with 15 bases between the two germline ends.

The chain combines TRBV18 with TRBJ2-1, with 11 nucleotides matching TRBD2. Germline V gene data show CDR1 as KGHSH and CDR2 as LQKENI. There are 15 residues in the CDR3. With 3 bases clipped from V and 6 bases from J, the junction kept 4 bases outside the gene matches. This CDR3 is CASSPSGGAFNEQFF. The CDR3 nucleotides read TGTGCCAGCTCACCTAGCGGGGGGGCATTCAATGAGCAGTTCTTC.

The gene calls are TRBV19 and TRBJ1-4; maybe TRBD1 (5 bases). The CDR3 contains 15 residues. Trimming took 4 bases from V and 4 from J, leaving 13 bases between them. CDR1 and CDR2 (germline): LNHDA, SQIVND (reference sequence). The chain's CDR3 is CASSKPRQSNEKLFF. The CDR3 DNA follows: TGTGCCAGTAGTAAGCCCCGACAGAGTAATGAAAAACTGTTTTTT. Drawing the rest from reference TRBV19 and TRBJ1-4, the complete variable domain is DGGITQSPKYLFRKEGQNVTLSCEQNLNHDAMYWYRQDPGQGLRLIYYSQIVNDFQKGDIAEGYSVSREKKESFPLTVTSAQKNPTAFYLCASSKPRQSNEKLFFGSGTQLSVL.

The chain combines TRBV3-1 (or the pseudogene TRBV3-2) with TRBJ2-2; D is unresolved. CDR1 LGHDT and CDR2 YNNKEL come from the germline V gene (reference sequence). The V end was cut by 5 bases, the J end by 4 bases, with 11 bases between. This CDR3 contains 14 residues. CDR3 nucleotides: TGTGCCAGCAGCTTGAAGATCGGCACCGGGGAGCTGTTTTTT. Encoded protein: CASSLKIGTGELFF.

The V and J genes are TRBV18 and TRBJ2-1, with TRBD2 matching 7 bases. After removal of 6 bases from V and 6 bases from J, the junction contained 2 bases not matched to a gene. Germline V gene sequence: CDR1 KGHSH, CDR2 LQKENI. The CDR3 extends over 12 amino acids. The CDR3 sequence: CASSRTSNEQFF. The CDR3, as DNA: TGTGCCAGCTCTCGGACTAGCAATGAGCAGTTCTTC. Variable domain in full (rest from reference TRBV18 and TRBJ2-1): NAGVMQNPRHLVRRRGQEARLRCSPMKGHSHVYWYRQLPEEGLKFMVYLQKENIIDESGMPKERFSAEFPKEGPSILRIQQVVRGDSAAYFCASSRTSNEQFFGPGTRLTVL.

This chain uses TRBV5-1 with TRBJ2-1; D is ambiguous. Germline V gene data show CDR1 as SGHRS and CDR2 as YFSETQ. Between the trimmed V and J ends, which lost 0 bases and 9 bases, there was a span of 10 bases. The CDR3 is 13 amino acids. The CDR3 spells CASSLAGSFEQFF. DNA of the CDR3: TGCGCCAGCAGCTTGGCGGGTTCCTTTGAGCAGTTCTTC.

The rearrangement links TRBV27 to TRBJ2-5, with 9 bases identical to TRBD1. After removal of 5 bases from V and 2 bases from J, the junction contained 3 bases not matched to a gene. The CDR3 extends over 14 amino acids. Germline V gene lookup returns CDR1 MNHEY and CDR2 SMNVEV (reference sequence). The CDR3: CASSMTGGQETQYF. CDR3 coding DNA: TGTGCCAGCAGTATGACAGGGGGACAAGAGACCCAGTACTTC.

This chain links TRBV29-1 with TRBJ1-1; weak D call: TRBD1 (5 bases). Germline CDR1 and CDR2: SQVTM and ANQGSEA. Trimming took 6 bases from V and 2 from J, leaving 16 bases between them. The CDR3 has 14 residues. The CDR3 loop is CSVTGGTANTEAFF. DNA for the CDR3: TGCAGCGTAACCGGGGGGACGGCCAACACTGAAGCTTTCTTT. The full variable domain, in which reference TRBV29-1 and TRBJ1-1 provide the parts outside the CDR3, is SAVISQKPSRDICQRGTSLTIQCQVDSQVTMMFWYRQQPGQSLTLIATANQGSEATYESGFVIDKFPISRPNLTFSTLTVSNMSPEDSSIYLCSVTGGTANTEAFFGQGTRLTVV.

The chain couples TRBV15 to TRBJ1-1; 7 bases fit TRBD1. The CDR3 is 15 residues long. Germline lookup yields CDR1 LNHNV and CDR2 YYDKDF (reference sequence). V gave up 1 base and J gave up 0 bases; unmatched junction bases: 2. Written as DNA, the CDR3 is TGTGCCACCAGCAGAGGGGACAGTATGAACACTGAAGCTTTCTTT. It encodes CATSRGDSMNTEAFF.

V gene TRBV29-1 combines with J gene TRBJ2-7; 12 nucleotides match TRBD2. Germline V gives CDR1 SQVTM, CDR2 ANQGSEA. Germline trimming cut 6 bases from V and 0 bases from J; bases unmatched to any gene: 3. The CDR3 runs to 14 residues. The CDR3 DNA is TGCAGCGTGGGACTAGCGGGCAGCTCCTACGAGCAGTACTTC. This gives the protein CSVGLAGSSYEQYF.

The chain employs TRBV6-5 and TRBJ1-4; weak D call: TRBD1 (6 bases). This CDR3 region has 16 residues. Between the trimmed V and J ends, which lost 2 bases and 8 bases, there was a span of 18 bases. The germline gives CDR1 MNHEY, CDR2 SVGAGI. The CDR3 DNA sequence: TGTGCCAGCAGTTACGACCCTCAGGGGAGCTACGAAAAACTGTTTTTT. It codes for CASSYDPQGSYEKLFF.

The chain carries TRBV7-8 and TRBJ2-7; TRBD2 agrees at 13 bases. Looked up from germline, CDR1 is SGHVS and CDR2 is FQNEAQ. This CDR3 comprises 18 residues. Losses at the gene ends were 5 bases for V and 0 bases for J; bases not matched to a gene: 10. DNA of the CDR3: TGTGCCAGCAGCCGTACGACTAGCGGGAGGTCGCGCTCCTACGAGCAGTACTTC. Amino acids: CASSRTTSGRSRSYEQYF.

This chain links TRBV9 with TRBJ2-3; 14 bases align to TRBD2. The germline V gene encodes CDR1 SGDLS and CDR2 YYNGEE. Trimming took 4 bases from V and 0 from J; bases not matched to a gene: 7. The length of the CDR3 is 18 residues. DNA for the CDR3: TGTGCCAGCAGCCATGGGACTAGCGGGAGCGCTAGCACAGATACGCAGTATTTT. Translation: CASSHGTSGSASTDTQYF.

The chain combines TRBV2 with TRBJ2-3; the D gene is possibly TRBD2 (6 bases). The germline V and J ends were trimmed by 2 bases and 5 bases, with 14 bases remaining between them. Germline V lookup: CDR1 SNHLY, CDR2 FYNNEI. CDR3 size: 15 residues. CDR3 coding DNA: TGTGCCAGCAGTGAATTGGCGGGGTCGGGAGATACGCAGTATTTT. Amino acid sequence: CASSELAGSGDTQYF.

The chain uses TRBV30 and TRBJ2-2; TRBD1 is a possible D gene (6 bases). The V gene's germline CDR1 is GTSNPN and CDR2 SVGIG (reference sequence). V was trimmed by 3 bases and J by 6 bases, leaving 11 bases between them. CDR3 length: 13 amino acids. The CDR3 DNA sequence: TGTGCCTGGAGCCCCAACAGGGCCGGGGAGCTGTTTTTT. Amino acid sequence: CAWSPNRAGELFF.

A single count supports this clone. This chain links TRBV9 with TRBJ2-1; 7 nucleotides match TRBD1. The CDR3 length is 15 residues. The V gene's germline CDR1 is SGDLS and CDR2 YYNGEE. Germline trimming cut 0 bases from V and 4 bases from J; bases unmatched to any gene: 4. This chain's CDR3 is CASSVVVGQYNEQFF. The CDR3 DNA is TGTGCCAGCAGCGTAGTGGTGGGACAGTACAATGAGCAGTTCTTC.

This clone was observed a few times. The chain joins TRBV4-2 to TRBJ2-1; 8 bases map to TRBD1. Germline CDR1 and CDR2: LGHNA and YNFKEQ. There are 16 residues in the CDR3. Germline trimming cut 0 bases from V and 7 bases from J; bases unmatched to any gene: 8. CDR3 region: CASSQERGRGQNEQFF. CDR3 nucleotide sequence: TGTGCCAGCAGCCAAGAAAGGGGCAGGGGGCAAAATGAGCAGTTCTTC.